Listed below are T cell receptor beta chains from one sample, sequenced in a study of post-analysis software for immune sequencing data. TCRdb re-derived calls from the PCR reads in MiXCR, one entry per CDR3 protein. The sample yields roughly 800,000 distinct CDR3 sequences, roughly 27% seen once. Sample: blood. Source of these receptors: a girl between 10 and 17 years old with multiple sclerosis. The CDR3 runs from the conserved cysteine through the conserved F or W. Each record gives: J gene, V gene, D gene, clone size, CDR3 DNA, CDR3 protein. A D gene is named only where the DNA matches it firmly. Not all rows give a size; the values are once, few, many and, for expanded clones, a class.

TRBJ2-7 | TRBV6-5 | . | many | TGTGCCAGCAGGCAAGGAAGTGGTGAGCAGTACTTC | CASRQGSGEQYF
TRBJ2-3 | TRBV20-1 | TRBD2 | . | TGCAGTGCTAGAGAATTAGCGGGATCAGGCACAGATACGCAGTATTTT | CSARELAGSGTDTQYF
TRBJ1-5 | TRBV7-9 | TRBD1 | . | TGTGCCAGCAGCCCGGGACAGGGGGCTTGGCAGCCCCAGCATTTT | CASSPGQGAWQPQHF
TRBJ2-1 | TRBV5-6 | . | . | TGTGCCAGCAGCTTGGCCCCACTAGAGCAGTTCTTC | CASSLAPLEQFF
TRBJ2-7 | TRBV11-2 | . | few | TGTGCCAGCAGCTTAGATCGAGACTTCCGGGGTTCCTACGAGCAGTACTTC | CASSLDRDFRGSYEQYF
TRBJ2-3 | TRBV7-2 | . | . | TGTGCCAGCAGCTTAGGCAACCTTCGCACAGATACGCAGTATTTT | CASSLGNLRTDTQYF
TRBJ2-4 | TRBV5-1 | TRBD2 | . | TGCGCCAGCAGCTTAGCGGGGGACCAAAACATTCAGTACTTC | CASSLAGDQNIQYF
TRBJ2-3 | TRBV5-1 | TRBD2 | . | TGCGCCAGCAGCTTACCCAGGACTAGCGGGGCGGCAGATACGCAGTATTTT | CASSLPRTSGAADTQYF
TRBJ2-1 | TRBV5-1 | TRBD1 | . | TGCGCCAGCAGCTACCCCCAGGGGGAATCCTACAATGAGCAGTTCTTC | CASSYPQGESYNEQFF
TRBJ1-2 | TRBV27 | TRBD1 | few | TGTGCCAGCAGCTTGTTCGACAGGGGGGATGGCTACACCTTC | CASSLFDRGDGYTF
TRBJ2-1 | TRBV4-1 | . | few | TGCGCCAGCAGCCAAGATCAGAGTGAGCAGTTCTTC | CASSQDQSEQFF
TRBJ1-4 | TRBV4-1 | . | . | TGCGCCAGCAGCCAAACCGGGACAAATAATGAAAAACTGTTTTTT | CASSQTGTNNEKLFF
TRBJ2-7 | TRBV10-3 | . | many | TGTGCCATCAGTGAGGCCGGATCCCAATCCTACGAGCAGTACTTC | CAISEAGSQSYEQYF
TRBJ1-5 | TRBV29-1 | . | . | TGCAGCGTTGGACTGGCTGATCAGCCCCAGCATTTT | CSVGLADQPQHF
TRBJ1-2 | TRBV5-1 | . | . | TGCGCCAGCAGCCCGGAGGGACCCCCTCATGGCTACACCTTC | CASSPEGPPHGYTF
TRBJ2-6 | TRBV2 | . | . | TGTGCCAGCAGTGAGCCGCGCAGTGGCTACTCTGGGGCCAACGTCCTGACTTTC | CASSEPRSGYSGANVLTF
TRBJ2-7 | TRBV5-5 | TRBD2 | . | TGTGCCAGCAGAGATTTACCGGGACTAGCGGGGACTGAGCTCTACGAGCAGTACTTC | CASRDLPGLAGTELYEQYF
TRBJ2-3 | TRBV9 | . | . | TGTGCCAGCAGCGTAGGGTCTGACAGGACAGATACGCAGTATTTT | CASSVGSDRTDTQYF
TRBJ2-3 | TRBV15 | . | few | TGTGCCACCAGCAGAGAAGGCAGGGGCACAGATACGCAGTATTTT | CATSREGRGTDTQYF
TRBJ2-3 | TRBV6-6 | . | few | TGTGCCAGCACCAAGATGGGGGGCTACACAGATACGCAGTATTTT | CASTKMGGYTDTQYF
TRBJ2-5 | TRBV6-6 | TRBD2 | . | TGTGCCAGCAGTTACCCGGGGACTAGTGATGAGACCCAGTACTTC | CASSYPGTSDETQYF
TRBJ1-5 | TRBV20-1 | TRBD1 | few | TGCAGTGCTATAGAATGGCAGGGGGTCTCCCAGCCCCAGCATTTT | CSAIEWQGVSQPQHF
TRBJ1-1 | TRBV14 | TRBD1 | few | TGTGCCAGCAGCCAGGACAGGGAGGACACTGAAGCTTTCTTT | CASSQDREDTEAFF
TRBJ2-2 | TRBV12-5 | TRBD1 | . | TGTGCTAGTGGTTTGGATACGGGACAGGGAAGAGCCGGGGAGCTGTTTTTT | CASGLDTGQGRAGELFF
TRBJ1-6 | TRBV6-5 | . | . | TGTGCCAGCAGTTACTATGTAGATTCACCCCTCCACTTT | CASSYYVDSPLHF
TRBJ2-1 | TRBV10-3 | . | once | TGTGCCATCAGTGAGATAGGTGAGCAGTTCTTC | CAISEIGEQFF
TRBJ2-7 | TRBV5-1 | TRBD2 | . | TGCGCCAGCAGCTGGGGACTAGCGGTAAATGAGCAGTACTTC | CASSWGLAVNEQYF
TRBJ2-5 | TRBV12-3/TRBV12-4 | TRBD2 | . | TGTGCCAGCAGTTTGATAGCGGGGGGGTTAAGGGAGACCCAGTACTTC | CASSLIAGGLRETQYF
TRBJ2-3 | TRBV9 | TRBD2 | . | TGTGCCAGCAGCGAGTCCACCACGACTAGCGGCAGCACAGATACGCAGTATTTT | CASSESTTTSGSTDTQYF
TRBJ1-1 | TRBV12-3/TRBV12-4 | TRBD1 | . | TGTGCCAGCAGTACCGCAGGGGGCACTGAAGCTTTCTTT | CASSTAGGTEAFF
TRBJ2-3 | TRBV15 | . | . | TGTGCCACCAGCAGAGATCTTGGTCTAGGGGCCACAGGTACGCAGTATTTT | CATSRDLGLGATGTQYF
TRBJ2-3 | TRBV20-1 | TRBD2 | few | TGCAGTGCAAAACGACTAGCGGGGTTTACTGGCACAGATACGCAGTATTTT | CSAKRLAGFTGTDTQYF
TRBJ1-5 | TRBV10-3 | TRBD1 | . | TGTGCCATCAGCCCCACAGGGGAGAATCAGCCCCAGCATTTT | CAISPTGENQPQHF
TRBJ2-7 | TRBV15 | . | . | TGTGCCACCAGCAGAGGAACCGGGTTCTACGAGCAGTACTTC | CATSRGTGFYEQYF
TRBJ2-5 | TRBV28 | . | many | TGTGCCAGCAGCCCCGTGGCTGCGGAGACCCAGTACTTC | CASSPVAAETQYF
TRBJ2-5 | TRBV3-1 | TRBD2 | few | TGTGCCAGCAGCCGCCTGATGACTAGCGGGAGTGGGACCCAGTACTTC | CASSRLMTSGSGTQYF
TRBJ2-1 | TRBV6-2/TRBV6-3 | . | . | TGTGCCAGCGAGGAGGGGGTATACAATGAGCAGTTCTTC | CASEEGVYNEQFF
TRBJ2-4 | TRBV20-1 | TRBD2 | . | TGCAGGGCTAGCGGAAACTCAAACATTCAGTACTTC | CRASGNSNIQYF
TRBJ1-5 | TRBV2 | TRBD1 | . | TGTGCCAGCAGTACGAGGGACAGGGGTCCCCAGCATTTT | CASSTRDRGPQHF
TRBJ2-7 | TRBV7-8 | . | few | TGTGCCAGCAGCCGGGACCGACCGACCTACTACGAGCAGTACTTC | CASSRDRPTYYEQYF
TRBJ2-3 | TRBV11-2 | . | . | TGTGCCAGCAGCTTAGGAGGGGCATTAACTAGCACAGATACGCAGTATTTT | CASSLGGALTSTDTQYF
TRBJ2-7 | TRBV4-3 | TRBD1 | many | TGCGCCAGCAGCCAAGAAAGGACAGGCTCCTACGAGCAGTACTTC | CASSQERTGSYEQYF
TRBJ1-5 | TRBV4-2 | . | . | TGTGCCAGCAGCCAGGCGGGGAGAGGGGATCAGCCCCAGCATTTT | CASSQAGRGDQPQHF
TRBJ2-1 | TRBV24-1 | TRBD1 | . | TGTGCCACCAGTGTCCCGGGACAGGGGCCTGAGCAGTTCTTC | CATSVPGQGPEQFF
TRBJ2-5 | TRBV6-1 | TRBD1 | . | TGTGCCAGCAGGGGACAGGGCTGGATTGGGCCCCAGTACTTC | CASRGQGWIGPQYF
TRBJ2-3 | TRBV9 | TRBD1 | few | TGTGCCAGCAGCGCACTGACGGACAGGGTCGGAGATACGCAGTATTTT | CASSALTDRVGDTQYF
TRBJ2-7 | TRBV7-8 | TRBD2 | . | TGTGCCAGCAGCGAGGTAGCTAGCGGGGGGCGAAGCTCCTACGAGCAGTACTTC | CASSEVASGGRSSYEQYF
TRBJ1-2 | TRBV6-6 | TRBD1 | . | TGTGCCAGCAGCTCTGGGACAGGGGTTTCTAACTATGGCTACACCTTC | CASSSGTGVSNYGYTF
TRBJ1-2 | TRBV3-1 | . | . | TGTGCCAGCAGCCCCGGGCTGGGGGTTCGCGGCTACACCTTC | CASSPGLGVRGYTF
TRBJ2-1 | TRBV12-3/TRBV12-4 | TRBD2 | . | TGTGCCAGCAGCACCCCGGATAGCGGGGGTTCCCTTCCCTACAATGAGCAGTTCTTC | CASSTPDSGGSLPYNEQFF
TRBJ2-5 | TRBV6-2/TRBV6-3 | TRBD2 | . | TGTGCCAGTAGCGGGAACAGGCCAGGGACCCAGTACTTC | CASSGNRPGTQYF
TRBJ2-5 | TRBV5-1 | . | . | TGCGCCAGCAGCTCCGGCAGCCAACAAGAGACCCAGTACTTC | CASSSGSQQETQYF
TRBJ2-5 | TRBV7-9 | . | many | TGTGCCAGCAGCTTCGGCGGAGACCAAGAGACCCAGTACTTC | CASSFGGDQETQYF
TRBJ2-1 | TRBV6-5 | . | few | TGTGCCAGCACCCCAGTGTCTGGCTCCTACAATGAGCGGTTCTTC | CASTPVSGSYNERFF
TRBJ2-5 | TRBV6-6 | TRBD2 | . | TGTGCCAGCAGACTAGCGGGGGCCCCCAAAGAGACCCAGTACTTC | CASRLAGAPKETQYF
TRBJ2-2 | TRBV29-1 | . | few | TGCAGCGCCAAAACGGGACACCTAACCAGCCCCGGGGAGCTGTTTTTT | CSAKTGHLTSPGELFF
TRBJ2-1 | TRBV6-5 | . | many | TGTGCCAGCACCCTAACAAGACACCACAATGAGCAGTTCTTC | CASTLTRHHNEQFF